Presented here are 10 T cell receptor beta chains from one specimen sequenced in a study of cytomegalovirus exposure and HLA in healthy donors. The PCR was carried out with 60 Vbeta primers and 13 Jbeta primers. TCRdb's copy holds only in-frame clones and misses some; the assay was immunoSEQ multiplex PCR. This repertoire shows 100,000 to 150,000 clones, approximately 87% found once; its top ten account for over 15%. Sequenced: PBMCs. The receptor set was obtained from a man between 18 and 29 years old in good health and CMV-seropositive.

The rearrangement joins TRBV11-2 to TRBJ2-5; 12 positions match TRBD2. Germline V gives CDR1 SGHAT, CDR2 FQNNGV. CDR3 length: 15 residues. The V gene end was trimmed by 4 bases and the J gene end by 3 bases; junction bases not matched to a gene: 3. The CDR3 DNA sequence: TGTGCCAGCAGCTACGGACTAGCGGGGAAAGAGACCCAGTACTTC. Translated: CASSYGLAGKETQYF.

The chain employs TRBV10-3 and TRBJ2-3; D ambiguous. V was shortened by 7 bases and J by 0 bases, with 17 bases between the two germline ends. The germline gives CDR1 ENHRY, CDR2 SYGVKD. The CDR3 spans 16 residues. The CDR3 region is CAINPIRASSTDTQYF. The CDR3 DNA reads as TGTGCCATCAATCCGATCAGAGCGTCCAGCACAGATACGCAGTATTTT.

The CDR3 reads CASSGTGTGKSHYGYTF. Here the CDR3 DNA reads TGTGCCAGCAGCGGGACTGGGACAGGGAAAAGTCACTATGGCTACACCTTC. J is TRBJ1-2 and V is TRBV9, with TRBD1 identical over 9 bases. The CDR3 covers 17 residues. Germline V gene data show CDR1 as SGDLS and CDR2 as YYNGEE. V trimming: 3 bases; J trimming: 3 bases; junction bases outside the gene matches: 12.

This CDR3 is CASSLQGKVHMNTEAFF. The CDR3 region has the DNA TGCGCCAGCAGCCTACAGGGGAAGGTCCACATGAACACTGAAGCTTTCTTT. V gene TRBV5-1 combines with J gene TRBJ1-1; TRBD1 aligns across 7 bases. The CDR3 totals 17 residues. Germline-derived CDR1 and CDR2 are SGHRS and YFSETQ. The junction had 12 bases not matched to a gene; V was cut back by 4 bases and J by 0 bases.

By sample fraction, this clone is medium-sized. The rearrangement uses TRBV27 and TRBJ1-1; the D is unclear. V lost 2 bases and J 3 bases, leaving 13 bases between the germline ends. The CDR3 totals 15 residues. Germline assignment: CDR1 MNHEY and CDR2 SMNVEV (reference sequence). The CDR3, as DNA: TGTGCCAGCAGTTTAACCCGGGGTGGGGACACTGAAGCTTTCTTT. Residues: CASSLTRGGDTEAFF.

This clone showed up just a few times. The chain is built from TRBV30 and TRBJ1-3; TRBD1 matches at 9 bases. V gave up 2 bases and J gave up 1 base; unmatched junction bases: 3. The CDR3 contains 15 residues. Germline V gene sequence: CDR1 GTSNPN, CDR2 SVGIG (reference sequence). CDR3 DNA: TGTGCCTGGAGTCAGACAGGGGGTTCTGGAAACACCATATATTTT. Amino acid sequence: CAWSQTGGSGNTIYF. The variable domain in full, completed from reference TRBV30 and TRBJ1-3, reads SQTIHQWPATLVQPVGSPLSLECTVEGTSNPNLYWYRQAAGRGLQLLFYSVGIGQISSEVPQNLSASRPQDRQFILSSKKLLLSDSGFYLCAWSQTGGSGNTIYFGEGSWLTVV.

This clone was counted between two and nine times. The chain recombines TRBV10-2 with TRBJ1-1; 7 bases agree with TRBD1. V lost 9 bases and J lost 0; bases outside the gene matches: 10. CDR1 and CDR2 from the germline V gene are WSHSY and SAAADI. The CDR3 spans 15 residues. The CDR3: CASTGQTLMNTEAFF. The CDR3 coding sequence is TGCGCCAGTACGGGACAGACACTCATGAACACTGAAGCTTTCTTT.

The CDR3 sequence: CASSEKDRAPHEQYF. CDR3 DNA sequence: TGTGCCAGCAGTGAGAAGGACAGGGCCCCCCACGAGCAGTACTTC. The genes are TRBV6-1 and TRBJ2-7, with 8 bases aligning to TRBD1. The V and J ends lost 3 bases and 5 bases, in that order; junction bases with no gene match: 9. Germline loops: CDR1 MNHNS, CDR2 SASEGT. This CDR3 contains 15 residues.

This clone was picked up one time. This sequence joins TRBV11-3 and TRBJ1-1; unclear D gene. V shed 2 bases and J shed 6 bases, with 10 bases lying between them. Germline CDR1 and CDR2: SGHNT and YENEEA. CDR3 size: 13 residues. CDR3 DNA: TGTGCCAGCAGCTTAACGTGGGAGTCTGAAGCTTTCTTT. It encodes CASSLTWESEAFF.

The V call is TRBV5-8, the J call TRBJ1-6, with 8 bases matching TRBD1. V trimming: 4 bases; J trimming: 7 bases; junction bases outside the gene matches: 4. The CDR3 sequence is 14 residues long. CDR1 is SGHTS, CDR2 YDEGEE, per germline. The CDR3 region has the DNA TGTGCCAGCAGCCGGACAGGGCAGAATTCACCCCTCCACTTT. Residues: CASSRTGQNSPLHF. The whole variable domain, remainder taken from reference TRBV5-8 and TRBJ1-6, is EAGVTQSPTHLIKTRGQQATLRCSPISGHTSVYWYQQALGLGLQFLLWYDEGEERNRGNFPPRFSGRQFPNYSSELNVNALELEDSALYLCASSRTGQNSPLHFGNGTRLTVT.